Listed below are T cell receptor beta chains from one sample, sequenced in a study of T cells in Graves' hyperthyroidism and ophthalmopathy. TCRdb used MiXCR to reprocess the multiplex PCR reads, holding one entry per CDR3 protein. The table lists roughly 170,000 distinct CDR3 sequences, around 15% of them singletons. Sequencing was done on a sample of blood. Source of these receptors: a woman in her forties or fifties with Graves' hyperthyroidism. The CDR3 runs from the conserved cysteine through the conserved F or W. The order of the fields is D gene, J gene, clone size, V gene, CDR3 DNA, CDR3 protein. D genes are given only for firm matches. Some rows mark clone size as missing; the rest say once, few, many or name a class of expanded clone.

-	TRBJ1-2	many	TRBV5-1	TGCGCCAGCAGCTTGGACACATCCGACTATGGCTACACCTTC	CASSLDTSDYGYTF
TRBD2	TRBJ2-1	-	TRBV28	TGTGCCAGCAGTAGCTATCCCTCTAGCGGGAGTCGAGATGAGCAGTTCTTC	CASSSYPSSGSRDEQFF
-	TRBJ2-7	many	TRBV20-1	TGCAGTGCTAGGCCTAGCCCCTACGAGCAGTACTTC	CSARPSPYEQYF
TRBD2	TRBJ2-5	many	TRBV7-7	TGTGCTAGCAGCCGGACTAGCGGGGGTCAGACCCAGTACTTC	CASSRTSGGQTQYF
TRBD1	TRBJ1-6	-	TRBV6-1	TGTGCCAGCAGAGCCGGACAGGGGTGGAATTCACCCCTCCACTTT	CASRAGQGWNSPLHF
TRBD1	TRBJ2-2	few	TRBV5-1	TGCGCCAGCTGCACCGGACAGGCCACCGGGGAGCTGTTTTTT	CASCTGQATGELFF
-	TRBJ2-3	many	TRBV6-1	TGTGCCAGCAGTGAAGCCCCCCGGGCAGGCCCGGGGTATTTT	CASSEAPRAGPGYF
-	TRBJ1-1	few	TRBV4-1	TGCGCCAGCAGCCGGGGCCCAGGGAGTATCACTGAAGCTTTCTTT	CASSRGPGSITEAFF
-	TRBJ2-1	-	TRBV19	TGTGCCAGTAGTAGCGTGGGTTTCTACAATGAGCAGTTCTTC	CASSSVGFYNEQFF
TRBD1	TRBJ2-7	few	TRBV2	TGTGCCAGCGTACCAAAGGGGGCTGGCTACGAGCAGTACTTC	CASVPKGAGYEQYF
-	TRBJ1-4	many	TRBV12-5	TGTGCTAGTGCCCCCCCCCCCGGGGGCCTTCATGCAACTAATGAAAAACTGTTTTTT	CASAPPPGGLHATNEKLFF
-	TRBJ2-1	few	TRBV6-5	TGTGCCAGCAGAATTTCTCGACTGGTGACCTACAATGAGCAGTTCTTC	CASRISRLVTYNEQFF
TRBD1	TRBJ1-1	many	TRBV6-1	TGTGCCAGCAGCACCGGGACAGCGAACACTGAAGCTTTCTTT	CASSTGTANTEAFF
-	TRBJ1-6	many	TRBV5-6	TGTGCCAGCAGCTTGGTATATTCACCCCTCCACTTT	CASSLVYSPLHF
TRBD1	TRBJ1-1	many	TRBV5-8	TGTGCCAGCAGCTCAGGACAGGGGTGGAACACTGAAGCTTTCTTT	CASSSGQGWNTEAFF
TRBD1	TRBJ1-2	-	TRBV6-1	TGTGCCAGCAGGACAGGGGCCGGGGGAGGCTACACCTTC	CASRTGAGGGYTF
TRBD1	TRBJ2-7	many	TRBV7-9	TGTGCCAGCAGCTGGAAGGCCGGACAGGGCAACGAGCAGTACTTC	CASSWKAGQGNEQYF
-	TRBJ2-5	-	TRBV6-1	TGTGCCAGCTCCCGCTTCCCCGGGACAAAGGGGGGACAAGAGACCCAGTACTTC	CASSRFPGTKGGQETQYF
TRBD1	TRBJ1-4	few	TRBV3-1	TGTGCCAGCAGCTCCCGACAGGGAGGGGAAAAACTGTTTTTT	CASSSRQGGEKLFF
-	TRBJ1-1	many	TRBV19	TGTGCCAGTACCCCGGGAATCCGGTTGGGCACTGAAGCTTTCTTT	CASTPGIRLGTEAFF
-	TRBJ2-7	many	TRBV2	TGTGCCAGCAGTTTCTCCGGGAAACGCTACGAGCAGTACTTC	CASSFSGKRYEQYF
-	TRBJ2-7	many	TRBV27	TGTGCCAGCAGACCGAGCCGTTCAGGCGAGCAGTACTTC	CASRPSRSGEQYF
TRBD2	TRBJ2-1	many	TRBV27	TGTGCCAGCACCCCCGGGACTAGCTCGGGCAATGAGCAGTTCTTC	CASTPGTSSGNEQFF
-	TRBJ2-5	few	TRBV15	TGTGCCACCAGCAAGGAGCGCCCGGAGACCCAGTACTTC	CATSKERPETQYF
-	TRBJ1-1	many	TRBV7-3	TGTGCCAGCAGCTTAAACGGACTGACGAACACTGAAGCTTTCTTT	CASSLNGLTNTEAFF
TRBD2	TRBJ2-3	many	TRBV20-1	TGCAGTGCTAGATCCTCGACTAGCCCAGATACGCAGTATTTT	CSARSSTSPDTQYF
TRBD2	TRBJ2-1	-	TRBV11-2	TGTGCCAGCAGGGGGGGGAGCTCCTACAATGAGCAGTTCTTC	CASRGGSSYNEQFF
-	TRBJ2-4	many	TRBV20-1	TGCAGTGCTAGACAGGGCCCTACGCCGAGGGACATTCAGTACTTC	CSARQGPTPRDIQYF
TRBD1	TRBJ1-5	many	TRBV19	TGTGCCAGTAGTATGAGAGAGGACAGGGGGAAGTACCTTAACAATCAGCCCCAGCATTTT	CASSMREDRGKYLNNQPQHF
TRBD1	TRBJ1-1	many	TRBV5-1	TGCGCCAGCAGCTTAAAGACAGGGGGATTGAACACTGAAGCTTTCTTT	CASSLKTGGLNTEAFF
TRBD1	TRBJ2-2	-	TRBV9	TGTGCCAGCAGCGTAGTGGACAGGGGGCGCCCCGGGGAGCTGTTTTTT	CASSVVDRGRPGELFF
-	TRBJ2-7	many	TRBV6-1	TGTGCCAGCAGCTACGAGCAGTACTTC	CASSYEQYF
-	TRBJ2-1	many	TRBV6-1	TGTGCCAGCAGCGCCCAAACAGTGTACAATGAGCAGTTCTTC	CASSAQTVYNEQFF
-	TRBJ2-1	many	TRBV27	TGTGCCAGCAGTTCAATTGGTCGTGAGTTCCGGGACAATGAGCAGTTCTTC	CASSSIGREFRDNEQFF
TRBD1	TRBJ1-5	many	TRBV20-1	TGCAGTGCTAGAAGACAGGGCATGAGCAATCAGCCCCAGCATTTT	CSARRQGMSNQPQHF
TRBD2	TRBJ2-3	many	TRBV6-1	TGTGCCAGCAGTGAAGCGCCGGGGGGGGGAATCACAGATACGCAGTATTTT	CASSEAPGGGITDTQYF
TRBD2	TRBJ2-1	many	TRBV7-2	TGTGCCAGCAGTCCTTCTAGCGGGGGGACGTACAATGAGCAGTTCTTC	CASSPSSGGTYNEQFF
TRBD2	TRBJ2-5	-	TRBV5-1	TGCGCCAGCAGCTTGTACGGGGGGGAAGAGACCCAGTACTTC	CASSLYGGEETQYF
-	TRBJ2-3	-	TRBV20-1	TGCAGTGCTAGTGACCCTAGCGCAAGCACAGATACGCAGTATTTT	CSASDPSASTDTQYF
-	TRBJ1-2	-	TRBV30	TGTGCCTGGAGTGGCCGAGACACAAACCCCGGATCCGGCTACACCTTC	CAWSGRDTNPGSGYTF
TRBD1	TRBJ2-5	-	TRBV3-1	TGTGCCAGCAGCCGAGGACAGGACCCCAAAAAAGAGACCCAGTACTTC	CASSRGQDPKKETQYF
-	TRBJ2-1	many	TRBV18	TGTGCCAGCTCACCACAGAAGACTTACAATGAGCAGTTCTTC	CASSPQKTYNEQFF
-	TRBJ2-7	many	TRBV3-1	TGTGCCAGCAGCCAAGAGTCGTTCTACGAGCAGTACTTC	CASSQESFYEQYF
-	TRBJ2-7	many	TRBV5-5	TGTGCCAGCAGGTACGCCGGGACACCAACTTACGAGCAGTACTTC	CASRYAGTPTYEQYF
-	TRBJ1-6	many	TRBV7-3	TGTGCCAGCAGCTTAAATCCAGGGGAGGGATCACCCCTCCACTTT	CASSLNPGEGSPLHF
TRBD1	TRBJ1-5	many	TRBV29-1	TGCAGCGTTCGGGACAGGGGGCCGGGAGATCAGCCCCAGCATTTT	CSVRDRGPGDQPQHF
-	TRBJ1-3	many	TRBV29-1	TGCAGCGTTGAAGATGGGGGGAGAGTTGGAAACACCATATATTTT	CSVEDGGRVGNTIYF
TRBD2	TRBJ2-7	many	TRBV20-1	TGCAGTGCTAGAGGTCCTAGCGGGGGGTATGAGCAGTACTTC	CSARGPSGGYEQYF
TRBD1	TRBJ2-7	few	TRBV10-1	TGCGCCAGCAGTGGGACAGGGATGGCCTACGAGCAGTACTTC	CASSGTGMAYEQYF
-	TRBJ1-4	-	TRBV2	TGTGCCAGCAGCCCCGACGGCGCAACTAATGAAAAACTGTTTTTT	CASSPDGATNEKLFF
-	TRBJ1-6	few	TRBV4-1	TGCGCCAGCAGCCATCAAAGGACAGACTTATGGAATTCACCCCTCCACTTT	CASSHQRTDLWNSPLHF
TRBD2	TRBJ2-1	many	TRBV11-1	TGTGCCAGCAGCCCCAATGAGGGACTAGCGGGGGATGAGCAGTTCTTC	CASSPNEGLAGDEQFF
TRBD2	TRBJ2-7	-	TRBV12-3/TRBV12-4	TGTGCCAGCAGCTCGGGACTAGCGGGAGTATGGCAGTACTTC	CASSSGLAGVWQYF
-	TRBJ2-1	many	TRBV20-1	TGCAGTGGGTATTGGACTATCTACAATGAGCAGTTCTTC	CSGYWTIYNEQFF
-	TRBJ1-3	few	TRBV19	TGTGCCAGTCGACCTCGGGATCGGATTGTCCTGAACACTGGAAACACCATATATTTT	CASRPRDRIVLNTGNTIYF
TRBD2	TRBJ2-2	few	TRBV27	TGTGCCAGCAGTTTCCGATCTAGCGGGGGGGCGGGCACCGGGGAGCTGTTTTTT	CASSFRSSGGAGTGELFF
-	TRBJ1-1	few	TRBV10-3	TGTGCCATCAGTGAAGGACCACTTGAAGCTTTCTTT	CAISEGPLEAFF